This T cell receptor (beta chain) stems from a study of shared clonotypes between healthy human individuals. Overall study results and limits: Incomplete sequencing of sorted subsets was indicated by rarefaction despite large depth. Only blood was sampled, and tissue TCR repertoires likely differ from blood ones.

Notes on this clone: Its antigen is not identified. The junction and the germline gene differ at one end; a read error may be behind it.

As handled by the study authors: For the immunoSEQ data, sequences were junction-only without quality scores, so filtering differed. Libraries were prepared by immunoSEQ multiplex PCR; TCRdb keeps only in-frame clonotypes and omits some of them. That table furnishes V, J and clone size, whereas the DNA furnished D and trimming. The sample holds about 1 million clones, around 74% seen once. Per germline, CDR1 SGHAT and CDR2 FQNNGV. The CDR3 is 14 residues long. The sequencing input was memory CD4+ T cells sorted from blood. Subset indicated: CD45RA-negative fraction. The rearrangement joins TRBV11-2 to TRBJ2-3; TRBD1 matches at 7 bases. The receptor comes from a young man in good health. CDR3 loop: CASSFETGTATQYF. CDR3 in DNA: TGTGCCAGCAGCTTCGAGACCGGGACAGCTACGCAGTATTTT.